These 22 T cell receptor beta chains share one sample of origin, sequenced in a study of CD8 T cells in ankylosing spondylitis. TCRdb re-derived calls from the 5' RACE reads in MiXCR, one entry per CDR3 protein. The sample has about 36,000 distinct CDR3 sequences; around 10% are singletons. The sequenced sample consisted of synovial fluid, either unsorted or a sorted T cell fraction (not recorded which). The origin of the receptors is a male donor with ankylosing spondylitis.

This clonotype was detected only a few times. The J gene is TRBJ2-1, the V gene TRBV20-1, with TRBD2 matching 7 bases. In germline, CDR1 is DFQATT, CDR2 SNEGSKA (reference sequence). This CDR3 region has 13 residues. Trimming at V came to 6 bases and at J to 6 bases, leaving 8 bases not matched to a gene. DNA for the CDR3: TGCAGTGCCTTACAGACTAGCCTCAATGAGCAGTTCTTC. Translating it yields CSALQTSLNEQFF.

This chain uses TRBV5-5 with TRBJ2-7, with D hard to call. Germline CDR1 SGHKS, CDR2 YYEKEE (reference sequence). Deletions cut 2 bases from V and 5 bases from J, with 11 bases between. This CDR3 contains 13 residues. CDR3 sequence: CASSFRLIDEQYF. CDR3 DNA sequence: TGTGCCAGCAGCTTTCGGCTAATCGACGAGCAGTACTTC.

The table lists this clonotype with many counts. V is TRBV28 and J is TRBJ2-7, with 7 bases identical to TRBD1. The CDR3 runs to 15 residues. V lost 6 bases and J lost 1; bases outside the gene matches: 9. Germline V lookup: CDR1 MDHEN, CDR2 SYDVKM. CDR3 bases: TGTGCCAGCAGCGTCAGCCGGGACAGTTCCTACGAGCAGTACTTC. Translating gives CASSVSRDSSYEQYF.

The chain uses TRBV5-1 and TRBJ2-3; D might be TRBD2 (5 bases). This CDR3 is 14 amino acids long. Trimming cost V 7 bases and J 4 bases, with 16 bases left between them. Looked up from germline, CDR1 is SGHRS and CDR2 is YFSETQ. The CDR3 reads CASHLLLGADTQYF. The CDR3 nucleotides read TGCGCCAGCCATCTCCTCCTGGGAGCAGATACGCAGTATTTT.

A few counts support this clonotype. The V gene is TRBV7-9, the J gene TRBJ1-1; TRBD1 matches at 9 bases. With V trimmed by 5 bases and J by 5 bases, 9 bases remained unmatched. Germline loops: CDR1 SEHNR, CDR2 FQNEAQ (reference sequence). There are 15 residues in the CDR3. The CDR3 DNA reads TGTGCCAGCAGCCCCCCCGGGACAGGGTTGACTGAAGCTTTCTTT. Its translation is CASSPPGTGLTEAFF.

The chain uses TRBV11-2 and TRBJ2-2; D tentatively fits TRBD1 or TRBD2 (5 bases each). The CDR3 sequence is 15 residues long. Germline loops: CDR1 SGHAT, CDR2 FQNNGV. V lost 5 bases to trimming and J lost 4 bases, with 14 bases between them. This CDR3 is CASSPGRWATGELFF. The CDR3 nucleotides are TGTGCCAGCAGCCCGGGACGGTGGGCCACCGGGGAGCTGTTTTTT.

This clonotype was detected many times. This sequence joins TRBV30 and TRBJ1-2; no clear D gene. This CDR3 is built from 15 residues. V lost 0 bases to trimming and J lost 3 bases, with 14 bases between them. Looked up from germline, CDR1 is GTSNPN and CDR2 is SVGIG (reference sequence). The CDR3 nucleotides read TGTGCCTGGAGTGTACCGGCAGCAGATGACTATGGCTACACCTTC. Its translation is CAWSVPAADDYGYTF.

As concerns this clonotype: Since a much larger clone is just one base distant, this may be a read error. The gene calls are TRBV3-1 and TRBJ2-7; D gene uncertain. The germline gives CDR1 LGHDT, CDR2 YNNKEL (reference sequence). The CDR3 runs to 16 residues. The CDR3 nucleotides read TGTGCCTGCAGCCAAAAGGACCGGGTCTCCGGTTACGAGCAGTACTTC. Encoded protein: CACSQKDRVSGYEQYF.

This clonotype has a count of ten or more. This sequence joins TRBV5-6 and TRBJ2-1; TRBD2 matches 8 bases. Trimming removed 3 bases from V and 7 bases from J; junction bases left unmatched: 12. The CDR3 totals 16 residues. The germline V gene has CDR1 SGHDT and CDR2 YYEEEE. This CDR3 reads CASSSIGTSSRNEQFF. Written as DNA, the CDR3 is TGTGCCAGCAGCTCCATCGGGACTAGTTCCAGGAATGAGCAGTTCTTC.

This clonotype was seen ten or more times. The chain employs TRBV5-1 and TRBJ1-4; 7 nucleotides match TRBD1. The length of the CDR3 is 14 residues. Germline V gene lookup returns CDR1 SGHRS and CDR2 YFSETQ. Unmatched junction bases numbered 5, after V lost 2 bases and J lost 7 bases. This CDR3 is CASSFGDSGEKLFF. The CDR3 DNA is TGCGCCAGCAGCTTCGGGGACAGTGGTGAAAAACTGTTTTTT.

CDR3 amino acids: CASSMGDSAFF. In DNA form, the CDR3 reads TGTGCCAGTAGTATGGGGGACAGCGCTTTCTTT. The rearrangement joins TRBV19 to TRBJ1-1; the match to TRBD1 covers 7 bases. This CDR3 is built from 11 residues. The germline gives CDR1 LNHDA, CDR2 SQIVND (reference sequence). Trimming removed 3 bases from V and 11 bases from J; junction bases left unmatched: 3.

This sequence joins TRBV20-1 and TRBJ1-2; perhaps TRBD1 as D (5 bases). The germline V gene has CDR1 DFQATT and CDR2 SNEGSKA (reference sequence). Trimming stripped 6 bases from V and 3 bases from J, with 17 bases between. The CDR3 totals 14 residues. CDR3 bases: TGCAGTGCCGACGCTCGGAGGGGTTACTATGGCTACACCTTC. As protein: CSADARRGYYGYTF.

This clonotype has more than one count but fewer than ten. This chain joins TRBV7-9 and TRBJ2-2; D ambiguous. CDR3 length: 12 residues. CDR1 and CDR2 (germline): SEHNR, FQNEAQ (reference sequence). The ends were cut back, 6 bases at V and 7 bases at J, with 9 bases in the middle. The CDR3 nucleotides are TGTGCCAGCAGATTTACTCTCGGGGAGCTGTTTTTT. It specifies CASRFTLGELFF.

The chain employs TRBV7-6 and TRBJ1-4, with no clear D. CDR1 is SGHVS, CDR2 FNYEAQ, per germline. Between the trimmed V and J ends, which lost 5 bases and 3 bases, there was a span of 19 bases. The CDR3 extends over 17 amino acids. This CDR3 reads CASSPRGSSGSNEKLFF. The CDR3 DNA sequence: TGTGCCAGCAGCCCTAGAGGTTCTTCTGGGTCTAATGAAAAACTGTTTTTT.

This clonotype was picked up a small number of times. The chain links TRBV5-1 to TRBJ2-5; D gene unclear. Germline V CDR1 and CDR2: SGHRS, YFSETQ. The CDR3 consists of 13 residues. The V and J ends lost 5 bases and 5 bases respectively, with 13 bases between them. The CDR3 region has the DNA TGCGCCAGCAGTCCTGTTGAAGAGGAGACCCAGTACTTC. It yields the protein CASSPVEEETQYF.

This clonotype was observed a few times. The chain couples TRBV14 to TRBJ2-5, with 9 bases matching TRBD2. The ends lost 0 bases at V and 1 base at J; junction bases unmatched: 6. This CDR3 spans 17 amino acids. From germline, CDR1 is SGHDN and CDR2 FVKESK. The DNA for the CDR3 is TGTGCCAGCAGCCAAGACGGTCCTAGCGGGACCCAAGAGACCCAGTACTTC. It encodes CASSQDGPSGTQETQYF.

This clonotype is medium-sized (0.01 to 0.1%) in the sample. The V and J genes are TRBV7-9 and TRBJ2-1, with D maybe TRBD2 (6 bases). V lost 3 bases to trimming and J lost 8 bases, with 17 bases between them. Germline V gene sequence: CDR1 SEHNR, CDR2 FQNEAQ (reference sequence). This CDR3 has 15 amino acids. CDR3 in amino acids: CASSFVSGGRYEQFF. DNA of the CDR3: TGTGCCAGCAGCTTTGTGAGCGGAGGGAGGTATGAGCAGTTCTTC. The whole variable domain, remainder taken from reference TRBV7-9 and TRBJ2-1, is DTGVSQNPRHKITKRGQNVTFRCDPISEHNRLYWYRQTLGQGPEFLTYFQNEAQLEKSRLLSDRFSAERPKGSFSTLEIQRTEQGDSAMYLCASSFVSGGRYEQFFGPGTRLTVL.

This clonotype has just a few counts. The chain couples TRBV14 to TRBJ1-2; D is ambiguous. Germline V gene sequence: CDR1 SGHDN, CDR2 FVKESK. The ends were cut back, 4 bases at V and 5 bases at J, with 14 bases in the middle. The CDR3 extends over 14 amino acids. CDR3 region: CASSPGPADYGYTF. CDR3 coding DNA: TGTGCCAGCAGCCCAGGTCCAGCCGATTATGGCTACACCTTC.

This clonotype showed up many times. The rearrangement links TRBV2 to TRBJ2-1; D gene unclear. The CDR3 totals 13 residues. The germline V gene has CDR1 SNHLY and CDR2 FYNNEI. V was pared by 3 bases and J by 8 bases, with 11 bases between. The CDR3 loop is CASSDGLVDEQFF. CDR3 coding DNA: TGTGCCAGCAGTGATGGCCTAGTGGATGAGCAGTTCTTC.

The sample holds many counts of this clonotype. This chain connects TRBV5-1 to TRBJ2-1, with 8 bases matching TRBD2. V was clipped by 3 bases and J by 2 bases; unmatched bases: 4. This CDR3 has 15 residues. CDR1 is SGHRS, CDR2 YFSETQ, per germline. In DNA, the CDR3 is TGCGCCAGCAGCTCGGGACTAGGTGCCTACAATGAGCAGTTCTTC. Translating it yields CASSSGLGAYNEQFF. Complete variable domain (other parts from reference TRBV5-1 and TRBJ2-1): KAGVTQTPRYLIKTRGQQVTLSCSPISGHRSVSWYQQTPGQGLQFLFEYFSETQRNKGNFPGRFSGRQFSNSRSEMNVSTLELGDSALYLCASSSGLGAYNEQFFGPGTRLTVL.

The V gene is TRBV25-1, the J gene TRBJ2-2; perhaps TRBD2 as D (6 bases). Trimming removed 6 bases from V and 5 bases from J, with 7 bases in between. Per the germline V gene, CDR1 is MGHDK and CDR2 is SYGVNS. The CDR3 consists of 12 residues. The CDR3 DNA reads as TGTGCCAGCAGACTAGCTACCGGGGAGCTGTTTTTT. Its translation: CASRLATGELFF.

This clonotype was seen at least ten times. V is TRBV29-1 and J is TRBJ2-7, with D uncertain. Per germline, CDR1 SQVTM and CDR2 ANQGSEA. The CDR3 is 11 amino acids. V lost 4 bases and J 4 bases, leaving 8 bases between the germline ends. The CDR3 bases are TGCAGCGTTGGGGCGGATTACGAGCAGTACTTC. Protein sequence: CSVGADYEQYF.